This TCR beta chain was captured by sequencing in a study of shared clonotypes between healthy human individuals. Across the whole study: A couple of women and a few men aged 18 to 49 served as donors. CD8 memory received one plate per donor, CD8 naive two, CD4 memory three and CD4 naive three.

The CDR3 is made up of 11 amino acids. The germline V gene encodes CDR1 SEHNR and CDR2 FQNEAQ (reference sequence). Trimming pared 0 bases from V and 5 bases from J, leaving 2 bases between. Per sorted-subset replicate PCR, input was roughly 200 ng DNA, representing tens of thousands of T cell genomes. Study processing details: Filtering differed, since immunoSEQ gave only junction sequences and no quality scores. Some clones are missing from TCRdb's copy, which holds only in-frame ones; the method was immunoSEQ multiplex PCR. The V and J calls and the clone size are those of that table, but D and trimming were determined from the DNA. This sample has some 87,000 clones, with around 68% found just once.

V and J are TRBV7-9 and TRBJ2-7; D is uncertain. Sequenced: memory CD8+ T cells sorted from blood. Documented subset: CD45RO+ cells pooled with CCR7-negative TemRA cells. This clonotype originated in a man aged 30 to 39 in good health. The chain's CDR3 is CASSLADEQYF. The CDR3 nucleotides are TGTGCCAGCAGCTTAGCAGACGAGCAGTACTTC.